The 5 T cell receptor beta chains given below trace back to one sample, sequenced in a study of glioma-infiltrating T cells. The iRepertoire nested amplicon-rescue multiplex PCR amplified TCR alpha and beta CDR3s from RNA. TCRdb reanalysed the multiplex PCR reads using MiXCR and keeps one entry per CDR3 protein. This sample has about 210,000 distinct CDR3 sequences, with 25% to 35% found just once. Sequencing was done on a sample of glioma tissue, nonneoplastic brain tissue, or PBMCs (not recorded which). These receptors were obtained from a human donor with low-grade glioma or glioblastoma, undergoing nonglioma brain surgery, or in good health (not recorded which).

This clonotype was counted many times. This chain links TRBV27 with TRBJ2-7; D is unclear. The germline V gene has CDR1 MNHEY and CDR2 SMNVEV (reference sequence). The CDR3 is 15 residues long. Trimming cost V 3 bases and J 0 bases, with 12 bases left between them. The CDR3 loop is CASSLLGASSYEQYF. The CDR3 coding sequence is TGTGCCAGCAGTTTGTTGGGTGCCTCCTCCTACGAGCAGTACTTC.

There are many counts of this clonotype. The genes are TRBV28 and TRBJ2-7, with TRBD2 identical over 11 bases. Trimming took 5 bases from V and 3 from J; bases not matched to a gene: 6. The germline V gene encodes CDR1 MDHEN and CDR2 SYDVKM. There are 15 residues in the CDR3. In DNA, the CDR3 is TGTGCCAGCAGTACTCCTGGGACTAGCGGCTACGAGCAGTACTTC. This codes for CASSTPGTSGYEQYF.

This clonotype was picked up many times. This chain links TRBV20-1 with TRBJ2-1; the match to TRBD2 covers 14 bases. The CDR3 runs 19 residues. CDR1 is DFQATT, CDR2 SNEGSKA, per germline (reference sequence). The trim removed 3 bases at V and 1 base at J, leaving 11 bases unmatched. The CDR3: CSARVTSGRALRSYNEQFF. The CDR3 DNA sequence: TGCAGTGCTAGGGTGACTAGCGGGAGGGCTTTGAGGTCCTACAATGAGCAGTTCTTC.

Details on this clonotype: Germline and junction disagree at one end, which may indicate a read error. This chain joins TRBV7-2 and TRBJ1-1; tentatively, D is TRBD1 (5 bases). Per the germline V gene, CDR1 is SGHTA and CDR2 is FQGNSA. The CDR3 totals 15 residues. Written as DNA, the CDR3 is TGTGCCGGCAGCCAAATAAGGGGTCTCGACACTAAAGCTTTCTTT. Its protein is CAGSQIRGLDTKAFF.

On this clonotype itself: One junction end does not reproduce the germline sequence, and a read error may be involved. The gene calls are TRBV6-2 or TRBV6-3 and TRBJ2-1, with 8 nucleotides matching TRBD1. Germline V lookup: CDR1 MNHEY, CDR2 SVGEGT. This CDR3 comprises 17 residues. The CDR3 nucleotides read TGTGCCAGCAGTTACCCGTGGGACAGGAGCTCCTACAATGAGCATTTCTTC. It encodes CASSYPWDRSSYNEHFF.